This T cell receptor (beta chain) is from a study of early T cells in non-severe SARS-CoV-2 infection. This CDR3 region has 13 residues. Germline values: CDR1 SGHTA, CDR2 FQGNSA. V lost 2 bases, J lost 5 bases, and 9 bases lay in between. This clonotype has more than one count but fewer than ten. Via MiXCR, TCRdb re-called the 5' RACE reads, giving one row per CDR3 protein. The data show tens of thousands of distinct CDR3 sequences, roughly 5% seen once. The source of this sequence is an adult who was a healthcare worker with PCR-confirmed SARS-CoV-2 infection or an uninfected control (not recorded which). The chain couples TRBV7-2 to TRBJ2-5; D gene unclear. Source material: whole blood. CDR3: CASSLSDWETQYF. DNA of the CDR3: TGTGCCAGCAGCTTATCCGATTGGGAGACCCAGTACTTC.